Listed below are T cell receptor beta chains from one sample, sequenced in a study of blood T cell repertoires in COVID-19. Profiled with immunoSEQ multiplex PCR; TCRdb holds only in-frame clones, not every one. Of approximately 390,000 clones in the sample, roughly 87% were seen once. The sample comprised PBMCs or T cells enriched from blood (not recorded which). The receptors here all came from a woman between 40 and 50 years old with acute COVID-19. Each CDR3 is given with its conserved first and last residue. The order of the fields is J gene, clone size, V gene, D gene, CDR3 DNA, CDR3 protein. A D gene is named only where the DNA matches it firmly. Only part of the rows carry a size: once, few, many, or a class if the clone is expanded.

j_call: TRBJ2-5
clone_size: -
v_call: TRBV3-1/TRBV3-2
d_call: TRBD2
cdr3_nt: TGTGCCAGCAGCCTTACAATGGCGGGACTAGCTCGCGAGACCCAGTACTTC
cdr3_aa: CASSLTMAGLARETQYF

j_call: TRBJ1-2
clone_size: once
v_call: TRBV10-3
d_call: TRBD1
cdr3_nt: TGTGCCATCAGTGAGTCTCTTGGGACAGGGAACTATGGCTACACCTTC
cdr3_aa: CAISESLGTGNYGYTF

j_call: TRBJ1-1
clone_size: -
v_call: TRBV5-1
d_call: TRBD1
cdr3_nt: TGCGCCAGCAGCAGGGAACAGGGGGTGAACACTGAAGCTTTCTTT
cdr3_aa: CASSREQGVNTEAFF

j_call: TRBJ1-3
clone_size: -
v_call: TRBV18
d_call: TRBD1
cdr3_nt: TGTGCCAGCGGAGCAGGGGGCGCGATCCCTGGAAACACCATATATTTT
cdr3_aa: CASGAGGAIPGNTIYF

j_call: TRBJ1-5
clone_size: -
v_call: TRBV28
d_call: TRBD1
cdr3_nt: TGTGCCAGCAGTTTAGGGACAGGCAGTTATAGCAATCAGCCCCAGCATTTT
cdr3_aa: CASSLGTGSYSNQPQHF

j_call: TRBJ1-5
clone_size: -
v_call: TRBV6-5
d_call: TRBD1
cdr3_nt: TGTGCCAGCAGGACAGGGGCCAATCAGCCCCAGCATTTT
cdr3_aa: CASRTGANQPQHF

j_call: TRBJ2-7
clone_size: -
v_call: TRBV7-9
d_call: -
cdr3_nt: TGTGCCAGCAGCATTGACAGAATCTCCTACGAGCAGTACTTC
cdr3_aa: CASSIDRISYEQYF

j_call: TRBJ2-7
clone_size: -
v_call: TRBV4-1
d_call: TRBD2
cdr3_nt: TGCGCCAGCAGCCACGTTGGACTAGCGGGGGGGCGCGAGCAGTACTTC
cdr3_aa: CASSHVGLAGGREQYF

j_call: TRBJ1-1
clone_size: -
v_call: TRBV5-1
d_call: -
cdr3_nt: TGCGCCAGCAGCTTTCGACCCGGGACACATAACACTGAAGCTTTCTTT
cdr3_aa: CASSFRPGTHNTEAFF

j_call: TRBJ1-2
clone_size: -
v_call: TRBV2
d_call: -
cdr3_nt: TGTGCCAGCAGCCCCCGAAAGGGGGAGGGGAGGACTTCGGGCTACACCTTC
cdr3_aa: CASSPRKGEGRTSGYTF

j_call: TRBJ1-2
clone_size: -
v_call: TRBV19
d_call: -
cdr3_nt: TGTGCCAGTAGTACGACAGCCGACTATGGCTACACCTTC
cdr3_aa: CASSTTADYGYTF